These T cell receptor beta chains were read from a single sample in a study of cytomegalovirus exposure and HLA in healthy donors. The method was immunoSEQ multiplex PCR; TCRdb's version includes in-frame clones alone and lacks a portion of them. Among about 130,000 clones listed, roughly four fifths were seen once. Sequenced sample: PBMCs. These receptors originate from a male donor in good health and CMV-seronegative. Both conserved end residues are part of each CDR3. D genes are given only for firm matches. Size values are once, few and many counts, or a class for expanded clones, and some rows have none.

cdr3_length	v_call	clone_size	j_call	d_call	cdr3_aa	cdr3_nt
17	TRBV7-2	-	TRBJ2-7	-	CASSLGRSRAVAYEQYF	TGTGCCAGCAGCCTGGGCAGGTCCAGGGCAGTGGCCTACGAGCAGTACTTC
14	TRBV18	-	TRBJ1-6	-	CASSPSRGGSPLHF	TGTGCCAGCTCACCAAGCAGGGGTGGGTCACCCCTCCACTTT
11	TRBV20-1	-	TRBJ1-2	-	CSAPLTAGYTF	TGCAGTGCTCCGCTGACAGCCGGCTACACCTTC
14	TRBV6-4	-	TRBJ1-1	-	CASSWGAMNTEAFF	TGTGCCAGCAGTTGGGGCGCAATGAACACTGAAGCTTTCTTT
15	TRBV7-2	-	TRBJ1-2	-	CASSSGTHINYGYTF	TGTGCCAGCAGCAGCGGGACACATATTAACTATGGCTACACCTTC
13	TRBV18	-	TRBJ1-2	-	CASSPRDTDGYTF	TGTGCCAGCTCACCACGGGACACGGATGGCTACACCTTC
16	TRBV5-1	-	TRBJ2-3	TRBD2	CASSLMRLAGPRTQYF	TGCGCCAGCAGCTTGATGAGGCTAGCGGGGCCCAGGACGCAGTATTTT
17	TRBV15	few	TRBJ2-3	-	CATSREINSPGTDTQYF	TGTGCCACCAGCAGAGAAATAAACTCCCCGGGTACAGATACGCAGTATTTT
14	TRBV5-1	-	TRBJ2-7	TRBD1	CASSLGTGPYEQYF	TGCGCCAGCAGCTTGGGGACAGGACCCTACGAGCAGTACTTC
16	TRBV5-4	-	TRBJ2-5	-	CASGLPRGRGEETQYF	TGTGCCAGCGGGCTCCCCCGGGGGAGAGGTGAAGAGACCCAGTACTTC
15	TRBV10-3	-	TRBJ1-1	-	CAISDLGGRNTEAFF	TGTGCCATCAGTGATCTCGGGGGGCGGAACACTGAAGCTTTCTTT
13	TRBV6-5	-	TRBJ1-1	-	CASRPVRGTEAFF	TGTGCCAGCAGACCCGTACGGGGGACTGAAGCTTTCTTT
17	TRBV13	-	TRBJ2-5	-	CASSLGLTRTSKETQYF	TGTGCCAGCAGCTTAGGCCTCACGCGGACTTCCAAAGAGACCCAGTACTTC
16	TRBV15	once	TRBJ2-5	TRBD1	CATSTGGRGSQETQYF	TGTGCCACCAGTACAGGGGGTAGGGGGTCCCAAGAGACCCAGTACTTC
15	TRBV10-2	-	TRBJ2-1	-	CASRFWSSPGNEQFF	TGCGCCAGCAGGTTCTGGTCTTCACCGGGCAATGAGCAGTTCTTC
13	TRBV27	-	TRBJ2-3	TRBD2	CAISGTSGSTQYF	TGTGCCATCTCAGGGACTAGCGGGAGTACGCAGTATTTT
11	TRBV10-3	few	TRBJ2-1	-	CAIGRGNEQFF	TGTGCCATCGGAAGAGGCAATGAGCAGTTCTTC
15	TRBV7-8	-	TRBJ1-2	TRBD1	CASSVGTALNYGYTF	TGTGCCAGCAGCGTAGGGACAGCCCTGAACTATGGCTACACCTTC
14	TRBV4-3	-	TRBJ2-7	-	CASSQDRQGYEQYF	TGCGCCAGCAGCCAAGATCGCCAGGGCTACGAGCAGTACTTC
16	TRBV27	-	TRBJ2-2	TRBD2	CASWGLAGDHTGELFF	TGTGCCAGCTGGGGGCTAGCGGGAGACCACACCGGGGAGCTGTTTTTT
16	TRBV30	-	TRBJ2-7	TRBD2	CALRRRSSGRTYEQYF	TGTGCCCTCAGAAGAAGGTCTAGCGGGCGAACCTACGAGCAGTACTTC
17	TRBV10-3	-	TRBJ2-1	TRBD1	CAISDRGSYRGRNEQFF	TGTGCCATCAGTGATAGAGGAAGTTACAGGGGGCGCAATGAGCAGTTCTTC
15	TRBV30	-	TRBJ1-1	TRBD1	CAWDSGQGLNTEAFF	TGTGCCTGGGACTCTGGACAGGGTTTGAACACTGAAGCCTTCTTT
14	TRBV28	-	TRBJ2-2	TRBD2	CAILAGGLSGELFF	TGTGCCATACTAGCGGGAGGGCTGTCCGGGGAGCTGTTTTTT
14	TRBV5-1	-	TRBJ2-5	-	CASSWRGFQETQYF	TGCGCCAGCAGCTGGCGGGGCTTCCAAGAGACCCAGTACTTC
16	TRBV7-2	-	TRBJ2-3	-	CASSLASGADADTQYF	TGTGCCAGCAGCTTAGCGTCGGGAGCGGACGCAGATACGCAGTATTTT
14	TRBV28	-	TRBJ2-7	-	CASSALAGGYEQYF	TGTGCCAGCAGTGCCCTAGCCGGAGGGTACGAGCAGTACTTC
18	TRBV18	-	TRBJ1-4	TRBD1	CASSPQPGQGSLGEKLFF	TGTGCCAGCTCACCACAACCGGGACAGGGGAGTCTCGGTGAAAAACTGTTTTTT